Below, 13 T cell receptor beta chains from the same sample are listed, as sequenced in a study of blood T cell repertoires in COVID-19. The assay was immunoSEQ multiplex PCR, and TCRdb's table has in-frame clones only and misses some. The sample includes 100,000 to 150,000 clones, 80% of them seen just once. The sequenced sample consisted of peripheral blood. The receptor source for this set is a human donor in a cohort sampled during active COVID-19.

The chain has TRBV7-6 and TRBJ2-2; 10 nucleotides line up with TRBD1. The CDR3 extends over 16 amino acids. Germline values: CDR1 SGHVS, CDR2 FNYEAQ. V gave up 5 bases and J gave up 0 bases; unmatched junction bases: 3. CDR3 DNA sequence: TGTGCCAGCAGCGAAGGGACAGGGGCGAACACCGGGGAGCTGTTTTTT. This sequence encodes CASSEGTGANTGELFF.

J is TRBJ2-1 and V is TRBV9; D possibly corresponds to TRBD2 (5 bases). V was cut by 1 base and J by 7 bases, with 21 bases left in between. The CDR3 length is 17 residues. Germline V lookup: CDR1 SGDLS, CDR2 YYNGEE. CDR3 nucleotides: TGTGCCAGCAGCGTAAGAGGTGAGGTAGCGAGTCCGAATGAGCAGTTCTTC. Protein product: CASSVRGEVASPNEQFF.

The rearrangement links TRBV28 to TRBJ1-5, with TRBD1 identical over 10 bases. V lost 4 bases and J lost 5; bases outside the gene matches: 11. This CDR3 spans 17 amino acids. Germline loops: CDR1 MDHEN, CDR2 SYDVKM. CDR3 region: CASSSWTGGRSHQPQHF. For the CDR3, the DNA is TGTGCCAGCAGTTCTTGGACAGGGGGAAGGAGCCATCAGCCCCAGCATTTT.

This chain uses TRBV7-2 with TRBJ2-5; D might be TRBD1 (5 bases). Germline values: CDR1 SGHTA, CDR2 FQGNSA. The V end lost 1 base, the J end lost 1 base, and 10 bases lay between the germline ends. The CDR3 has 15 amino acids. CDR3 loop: CASSLGGASQETQYF. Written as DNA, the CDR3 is TGTGCCAGCAGCTTAGGTGGGGCAAGCCAAGAGACCCAGTACTTC. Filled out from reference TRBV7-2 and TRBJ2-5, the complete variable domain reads GAGVSQSPSNKVTEKGKDVELRCDPISGHTALYWYRQSLGQGLEFLIYFQGNSAPDKSGLPSDRFSAERTGGSVSTLTIQRTQQEDSAVYLCASSLGGASQETQYFGPGTRLLVL.

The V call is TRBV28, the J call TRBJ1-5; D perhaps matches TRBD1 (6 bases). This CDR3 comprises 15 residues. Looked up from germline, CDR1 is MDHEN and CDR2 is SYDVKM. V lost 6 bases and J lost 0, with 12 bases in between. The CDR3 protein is CASSPGGLSNQPQHF. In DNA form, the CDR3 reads TGTGCCAGCAGCCCCGGGGGGCTTAGCAATCAGCCCCAGCATTTT. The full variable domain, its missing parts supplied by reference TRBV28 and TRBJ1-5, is DVKVTQSSRYLVKRTGEKVFLECVQDMDHENMFWYRQDPGLGLRLIYFSYDVKMKEKGDIPEGYSVSREKKERFSLILESASTNQTSMYLCASSPGGLSNQPQHFGDGTRLSIL.

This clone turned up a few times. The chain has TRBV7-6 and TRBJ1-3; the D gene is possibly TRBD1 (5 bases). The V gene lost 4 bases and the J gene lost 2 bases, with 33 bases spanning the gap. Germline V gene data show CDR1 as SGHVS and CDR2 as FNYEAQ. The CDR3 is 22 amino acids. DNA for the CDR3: TGTGCCAGCAGCTCCATCCCGTGGCAGGGCAGTTTTGTTACGTTTACTGGAAACACCATATATTTT. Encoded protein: CASSSIPWQGSFVTFTGNTIYF. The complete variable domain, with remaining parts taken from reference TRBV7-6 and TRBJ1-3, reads GAGVSQSPRYKVTKRGQDVALRCDPISGHVSLYWYRQALGQGPEFLTYFNYEAQQDKSGLPNDRFSAERPEGSISTLTIQRTEQRDSAMYRCASSSIPWQGSFVTFTGNTIYFGEGSWLTVV.

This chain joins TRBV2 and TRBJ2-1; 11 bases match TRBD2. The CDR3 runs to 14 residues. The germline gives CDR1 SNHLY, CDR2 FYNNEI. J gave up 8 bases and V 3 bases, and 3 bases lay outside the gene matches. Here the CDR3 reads CASSELAGGDEQFF. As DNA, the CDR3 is TGTGCCAGCAGTGAGCTAGCGGGGGGTGATGAGCAGTTCTTC.

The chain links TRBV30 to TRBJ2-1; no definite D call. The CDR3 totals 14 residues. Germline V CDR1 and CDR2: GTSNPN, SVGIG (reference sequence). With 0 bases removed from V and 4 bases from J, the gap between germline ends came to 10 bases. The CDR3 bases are TGTGCCTGGAGTGTTGAGTGGAGTTACAATGAGCAGTTCTTC. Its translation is CAWSVEWSYNEQFF.

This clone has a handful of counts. CDR3 loop: CASSPGLGTDTQYF. The CDR3, as DNA: TGTGCCAGCAGCCCGGGTCTGGGCACAGATACGCAGTATTTT. V is TRBV7-9 and J is TRBJ2-3; D is ambiguous. This CDR3 contains 14 residues. Germline V gene sequence: CDR1 SEHNR, CDR2 FQNEAQ (reference sequence). Trimming shortened V by 5 bases and J by 1 base, and 10 bases separated the two germline ends.

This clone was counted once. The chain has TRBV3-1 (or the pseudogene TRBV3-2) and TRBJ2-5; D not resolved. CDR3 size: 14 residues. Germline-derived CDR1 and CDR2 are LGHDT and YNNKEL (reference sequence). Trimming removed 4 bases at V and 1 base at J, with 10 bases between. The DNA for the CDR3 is TGTGCCAGCAGCCTTGACACAACCCAAGAGACCCAGTACTTC. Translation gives CASSLDTTQETQYF.

CDR3 coding DNA: TGTGCCAGCAGCTTTGGGACAGGGGAGGAGACCCAGTACTTC. It encodes CASSFGTGEETQYF. The J gene is TRBJ2-5, the V gene TRBV7-9, with 10 bases matching TRBD1. The CDR3 contains 14 residues. With 3 bases clipped from V and 5 bases from J, the junction kept 3 bases outside the gene matches. The germline V gene has CDR1 SEHNR and CDR2 FQNEAQ (reference sequence).

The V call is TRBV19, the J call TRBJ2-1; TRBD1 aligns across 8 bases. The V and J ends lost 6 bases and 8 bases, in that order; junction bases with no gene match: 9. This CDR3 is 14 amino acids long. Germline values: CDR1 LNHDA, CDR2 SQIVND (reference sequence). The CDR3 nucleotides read TGTGCCAGTAGACGCAGGGGGCGCTTCCATGAGCAGTTCTTC. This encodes CASRRRGRFHEQFF.

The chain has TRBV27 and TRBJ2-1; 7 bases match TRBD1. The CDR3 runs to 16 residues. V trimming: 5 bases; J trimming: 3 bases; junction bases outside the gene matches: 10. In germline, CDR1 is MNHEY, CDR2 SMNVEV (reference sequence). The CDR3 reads CASSPTNRGIYNEQFF. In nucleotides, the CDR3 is TGTGCCAGCAGTCCTACCAACAGGGGAATCTACAATGAGCAGTTCTTC.